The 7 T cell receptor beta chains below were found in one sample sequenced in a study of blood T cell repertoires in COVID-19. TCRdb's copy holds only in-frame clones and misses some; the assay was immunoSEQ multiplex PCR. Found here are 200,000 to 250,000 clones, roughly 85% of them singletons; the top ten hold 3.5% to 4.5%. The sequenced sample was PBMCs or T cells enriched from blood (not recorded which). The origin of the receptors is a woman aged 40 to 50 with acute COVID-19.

The CDR3 DNA reads TGTGCCAGCAGATACAACGGACAGGGAAAGGGCTACACCTTC. Translated, it gives CASRYNGQGKGYTF. The rearrangement links TRBV6-2 or TRBV6-3 to TRBJ1-2; 8 bases are a match to TRBD1. Trimming at V came to 6 bases and at J to 8 bases, leaving 11 bases not matched to a gene. The CDR3 covers 14 residues. Germline V CDR1 and CDR2: MNHEY, SVGEGT.

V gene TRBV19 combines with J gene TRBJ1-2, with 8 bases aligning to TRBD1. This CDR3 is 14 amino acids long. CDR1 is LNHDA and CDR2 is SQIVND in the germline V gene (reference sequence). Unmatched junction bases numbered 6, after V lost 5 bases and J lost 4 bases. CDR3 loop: CASSADRDGYGYTF. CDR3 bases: TGTGCCAGTAGTGCGGACAGGGACGGCTATGGCTACACCTTC.

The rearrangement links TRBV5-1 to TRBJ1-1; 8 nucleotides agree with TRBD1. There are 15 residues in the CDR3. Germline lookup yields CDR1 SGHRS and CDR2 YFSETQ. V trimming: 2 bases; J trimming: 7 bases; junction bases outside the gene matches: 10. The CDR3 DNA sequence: TGCGCCAGCAGCTTCCGACAGGGGACGCCTTTTGAAGCTTTCTTT. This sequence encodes CASSFRQGTPFEAFF.

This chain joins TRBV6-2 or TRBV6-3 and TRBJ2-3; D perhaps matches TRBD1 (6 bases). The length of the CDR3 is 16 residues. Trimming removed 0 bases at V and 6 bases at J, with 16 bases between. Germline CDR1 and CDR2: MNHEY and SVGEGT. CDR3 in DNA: TGTGCCAGCAGTTACTCGAGGGGCGGACAGAAGGATACGCAGTATTTT. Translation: CASSYSRGGQKDTQYF.

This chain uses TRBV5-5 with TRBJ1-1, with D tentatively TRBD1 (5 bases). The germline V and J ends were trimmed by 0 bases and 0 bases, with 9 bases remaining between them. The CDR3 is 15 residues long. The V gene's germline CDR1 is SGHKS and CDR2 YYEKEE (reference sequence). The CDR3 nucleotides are TGTGCCAGCAGCTTGGGCGGGACGATGAACACTGAAGCTTTCTTT. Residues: CASSLGGTMNTEAFF.

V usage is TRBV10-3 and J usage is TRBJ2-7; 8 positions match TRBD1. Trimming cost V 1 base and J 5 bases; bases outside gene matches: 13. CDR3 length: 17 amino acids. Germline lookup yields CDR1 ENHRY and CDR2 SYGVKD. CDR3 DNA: TGTGCCATCAGTGAGTGGGCCGGTACGACAGGGGTCGACGAGCAGTACTTC. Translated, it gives CAISEWAGTTGVDEQYF.

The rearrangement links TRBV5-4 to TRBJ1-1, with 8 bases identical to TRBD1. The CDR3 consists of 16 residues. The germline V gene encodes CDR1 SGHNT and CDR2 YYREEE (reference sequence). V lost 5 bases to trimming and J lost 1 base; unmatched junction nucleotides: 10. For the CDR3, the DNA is TGTGCCAGCAGGCAGGGGGCGGGAGGGGAGAACACTGAAGCTTTCTTT. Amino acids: CASRQGAGGENTEAFF. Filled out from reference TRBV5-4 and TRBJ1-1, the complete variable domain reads ETGVTQSPTHLIKTRGQQVTLRCSSQSGHNTVSWYQQALGQGPQFIFQYYREEENGRGNFPPRFSGLQFPNYSSELNVNALELDDSALYLCASRQGAGGENTEAFFGQGTRLTVV.